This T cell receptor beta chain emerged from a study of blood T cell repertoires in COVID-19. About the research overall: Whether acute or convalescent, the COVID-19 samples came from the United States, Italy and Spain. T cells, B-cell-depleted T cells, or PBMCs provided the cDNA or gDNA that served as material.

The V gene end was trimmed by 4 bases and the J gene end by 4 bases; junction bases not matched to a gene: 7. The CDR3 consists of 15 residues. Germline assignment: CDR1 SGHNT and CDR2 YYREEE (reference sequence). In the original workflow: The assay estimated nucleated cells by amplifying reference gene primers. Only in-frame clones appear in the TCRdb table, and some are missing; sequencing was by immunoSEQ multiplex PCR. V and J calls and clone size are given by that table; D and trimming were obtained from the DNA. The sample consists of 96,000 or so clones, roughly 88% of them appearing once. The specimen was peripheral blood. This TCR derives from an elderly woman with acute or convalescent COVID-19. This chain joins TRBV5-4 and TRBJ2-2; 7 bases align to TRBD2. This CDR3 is CASSVGLPGTGELFF. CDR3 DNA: TGTGCCAGCAGCGTGGGACTACCGGGCACCGGGGAGCTGTTTTTT. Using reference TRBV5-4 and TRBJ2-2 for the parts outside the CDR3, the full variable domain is ETGVTQSPTHLIKTRGQQVTLRCSSQSGHNTVSWYQQALGQGPQFIFQYYREEENGRGNFPPRFSGLQFPNYSSELNVNALELDDSALYLCASSVGLPGTGELFFGEGSRLTVL.